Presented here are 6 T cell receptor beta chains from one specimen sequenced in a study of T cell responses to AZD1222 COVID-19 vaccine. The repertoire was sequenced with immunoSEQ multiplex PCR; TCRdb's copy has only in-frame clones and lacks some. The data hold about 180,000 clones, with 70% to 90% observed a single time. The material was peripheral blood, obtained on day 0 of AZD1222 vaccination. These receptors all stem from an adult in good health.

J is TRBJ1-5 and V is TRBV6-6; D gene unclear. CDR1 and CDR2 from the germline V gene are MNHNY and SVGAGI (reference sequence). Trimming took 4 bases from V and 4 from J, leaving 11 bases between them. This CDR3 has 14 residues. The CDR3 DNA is TGTGCCAGCAGTTTCACGGCCGGGAATCAGCCCCAGCATTTT. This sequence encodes CASSFTAGNQPQHF.

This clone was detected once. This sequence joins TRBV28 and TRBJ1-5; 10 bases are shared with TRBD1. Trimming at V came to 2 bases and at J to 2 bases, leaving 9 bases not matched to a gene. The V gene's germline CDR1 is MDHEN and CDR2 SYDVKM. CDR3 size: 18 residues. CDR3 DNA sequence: TGTGCCAGCAGTTTACCGGGACAGGGGATGTTTGGCAATCAGCCCCAGCATTTT. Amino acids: CASSLPGQGMFGNQPQHF.

In nucleotides, the CDR3 is TGTGCCAGCAGAGATACAGGGTCCTCTAACTATGGCTACACCTTC. Translating gives CASRDTGSSNYGYTF. V is TRBV28 and J is TRBJ1-2, with D possibly TRBD1 on 6 matching bases. Germline-derived CDR1 and CDR2 are MDHEN and SYDVKM. V dropped 6 bases and J dropped 0 bases, with 14 bases sitting between them. The CDR3 totals 15 residues.

The CDR3, as DNA: TGTGCCAGTAGTAGCGGGGCAGGGCATAATGAAAAACTGTTTTTT. Translating it yields CASSSGAGHNEKLFF. The chain couples TRBV19 to TRBJ1-4, with a possible D match to TRBD1 (5 bases). In germline, CDR1 is LNHDA, CDR2 SQIVND (reference sequence). This CDR3 is built from 15 residues. Trimming left V 4 bases short and J 4 bases short, with 13 bases between.

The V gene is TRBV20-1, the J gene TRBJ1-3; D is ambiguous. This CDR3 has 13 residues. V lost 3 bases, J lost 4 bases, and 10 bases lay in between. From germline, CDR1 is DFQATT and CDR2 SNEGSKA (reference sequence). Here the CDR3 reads CSASRALGNTIYF. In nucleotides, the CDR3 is TGCAGTGCTAGTAGGGCCCTCGGAAACACCATATATTTT.

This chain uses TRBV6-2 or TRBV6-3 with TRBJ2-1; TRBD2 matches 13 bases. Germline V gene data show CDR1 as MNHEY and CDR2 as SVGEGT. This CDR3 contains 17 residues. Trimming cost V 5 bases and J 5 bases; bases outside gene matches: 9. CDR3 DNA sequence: TGTGCCAGCAGTGACACCAGGACTAGCGGGAGCCACAATGAGCAGTTCTTC. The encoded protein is CASSDTRTSGSHNEQFF.